Each of the 11 T cell receptor beta chains below was sequenced from the same sample in a study of Graves' ophthalmopathy and Graves' hyperthyroidism. RNA transcripts yielded amplified TCR beta CDR3 regions. RT-PCR was first run with HTBI primers, then multiplex PCR in a second round. A single record per CDR3 protein comes from TCRdb applying MiXCR to the multiplex PCR reads. The profile shows roughly 400,000 distinct CDR3 sequences, 17% of them singletons. The sample consisted of peripheral blood. The receptors here all came from an adult woman with stable Graves' hyperthyroidism.

Ten or more counts support this clonotype. The rearrangement joins TRBV6-2 or TRBV6-3 to TRBJ1-1, with unresolved D. The CDR3 loop spans 12 amino acids. V shed 5 bases and J shed 4 bases, with 8 bases lying between them. CDR1 is MNHEY, CDR2 SVGEGT, per germline. CDR3 sequence: CASSIRATEAFF. DNA of the CDR3: TGTGCCAGCAGTATCCGGGCCACTGAAGCTTTCTTT.

The table lists this clonotype with many counts. This sequence joins TRBV6-6 and TRBJ1-2, with D possibly being TRBD1 (6 bases). Germline V lookup: CDR1 MNHNY, CDR2 SVGAGI (reference sequence). This CDR3 comprises 13 residues. The V end was cut by 7 bases, the J end by 4 bases, with 13 bases between. CDR3 DNA sequence: TGTGCCAGCATGCAGTCGACAGGCTATGGCTACACCTTC. This encodes CASMQSTGYGYTF.

In this sample, this clonotype turned up a few times. V is TRBV12-3 or TRBV12-4 and J is TRBJ2-3; TRBD1 matches 8 bases. Germline trimming cut 3 bases from V and 2 bases from J; bases unmatched to any gene: 13. The CDR3 spans 18 residues. Here the CDR3 DNA reads TGTGCCAGCAGTTTCCCGGGGACAGGCTTCATGAACACAGATACGCAGTATTTT. The encoded protein is CASSFPGTGFMNTDTQYF.

In this sample, this clonotype turned up many times. CDR3 bases: TGTGCCAGCAGCTCACGAAGGAGGGGACAGCGAGCCAAAAACATTCAGTACTTC. Its protein product is CASSSRRRGQRAKNIQYF. The V call is TRBV7-9, the J call TRBJ2-4, with D tentatively TRBD1 (7 bases). This CDR3 contains 18 residues. The V end lost 4 bases, the J end lost 0 bases, and 19 bases lay between the germline ends. Germline V CDR1 and CDR2: SEHNR, FQNEAQ (reference sequence).

This clonotype was detected only a few times. CDR3 sequence: CASSPQGGLQTQYF. The CDR3 nucleotides are TGTGCCAGCAGTCCTCAGGGGGGTCTACAGACCCAGTACTTC. The chain links TRBV25-1 to TRBJ2-5; maybe TRBD1 (7 bases). Germline lookup yields CDR1 MGHDK and CDR2 SYGVNS. Trimming pared 5 bases from V and 6 bases from J, leaving 16 bases between. The CDR3 runs 14 residues.

This clonotype was seen repeatedly, ten times or more. The chain joins TRBV27 to TRBJ1-3; D remains ambiguous. CDR1 is MNHEY, CDR2 SMNVEV, per germline (reference sequence). V lost 5 bases and J 1 base, leaving 15 bases between the germline ends. CDR3 length: 16 residues. Here the CDR3 reads CASSIRHPRSGNTIYF. CDR3 DNA: TGTGCCAGCAGTATCAGACATCCTCGTTCTGGAAACACCATATATTTT.

This clonotype was seen ten or more times. The chain has TRBV6-5 and TRBJ2-7; 7 bases are shared with TRBD1. Unmatched junction bases numbered 1, after V lost 2 bases and J lost 3 bases. Germline CDR1 MNHEY, CDR2 SVGAGI. This CDR3 has 13 residues. CDR3 amino acids: CASSYGTDYEQYF. In nucleotides, the CDR3 is TGTGCCAGCAGTTACGGGACAGACTACGAGCAGTACTTC.

In this sample, this clonotype turned up many times. The rearrangement uses TRBV7-8 and TRBJ1-6; TRBD1 matches at 9 bases. The CDR3 runs to 16 residues. Looked up from germline, CDR1 is SGHVS and CDR2 is FQNEAQ. V shed 1 base, J shed 10 bases, and the junction held 8 bases outside the gene matches. CDR3 region: CASSLDGTGFYSPLHF. The CDR3 DNA reads as TGTGCCAGCAGCTTAGATGGGACAGGGTTTTACTCACCCCTCCACTTT.

This clonotype showed up many times. A much larger clone differs by one base, so this may be a read error. The chain couples TRBV7-2 to TRBJ2-5; D may match TRBD1 or TRBD2 (5 bases each). Germline CDR1 reads SGHTA; CDR2 reads FQGNSA. The CDR3 extends over 18 amino acids. CDR3 nucleotide sequence: TGTGCCAGCAGCTTACGGGGCGCGGGTGGCAGCGGCCAAGAGACCCGGTACTTC. This gives the protein CASSLRGAGGSGQETRYF. The full variable domain, completed using reference TRBV7-2 and TRBJ2-5, is GAGVSQSPSNKVTEKGKDVELRCDPISGHTALYWYRQSLGQGLEFLIYFQGNSAPDKSGLPSDRFSAERTGGSVSTLTIQRTQQEDSAVYLCASSLRGAGGSGQETRYFGPGTRLLVL.

This clonotype was counted at least ten times. This chain links TRBV7-9 with TRBJ1-2; 7 bases agree with TRBD1. In germline, CDR1 is SEHNR, CDR2 FQNEAQ (reference sequence). The length of the CDR3 is 13 residues. V dropped 2 bases and J dropped 8; count of bases not matched to a gene: 5. CDR3 protein: CASSLRGGEGYTF. The CDR3 nucleotides are TGTGCCAGCAGCTTAAGAGGGGGCGAGGGCTACACCTTC.

The chain employs TRBV10-3 and TRBJ2-7, with D possibly called TRBD1 or TRBD2 (5 bases each). Germline V lookup: CDR1 ENHRY, CDR2 SYGVKD. Trimming cost V 0 bases and J 2 bases, with 8 bases left between them. The length of the CDR3 is 14 residues. CDR3 nucleotide sequence: TGTGCCATCAGTGAGTCAGTGGGACCCTACGAGCAGTACTTC. Translation: CAISESVGPYEQYF.